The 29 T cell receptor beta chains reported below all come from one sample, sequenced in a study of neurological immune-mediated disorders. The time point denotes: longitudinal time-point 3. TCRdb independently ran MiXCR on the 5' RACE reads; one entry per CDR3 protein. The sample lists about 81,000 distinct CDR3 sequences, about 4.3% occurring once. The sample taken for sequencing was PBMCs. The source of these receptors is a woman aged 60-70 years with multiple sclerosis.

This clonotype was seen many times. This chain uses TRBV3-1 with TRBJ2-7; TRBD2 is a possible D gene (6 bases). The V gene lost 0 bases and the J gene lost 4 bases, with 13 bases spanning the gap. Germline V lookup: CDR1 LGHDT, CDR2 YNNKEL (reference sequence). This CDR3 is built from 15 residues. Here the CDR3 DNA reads TGTGCCAGCAGCCAAGAGCGGGTCGGGAGATACGAGCAGTACTTC. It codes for CASSQERVGRYEQYF.

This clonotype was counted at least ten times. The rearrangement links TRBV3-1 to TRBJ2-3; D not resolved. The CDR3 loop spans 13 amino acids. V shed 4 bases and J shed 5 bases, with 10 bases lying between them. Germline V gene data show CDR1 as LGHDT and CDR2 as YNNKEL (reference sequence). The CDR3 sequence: CASSPTDRDTQYF. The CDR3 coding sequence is TGTGCCAGCAGCCCGACGGACCGAGATACGCAGTATTTT.

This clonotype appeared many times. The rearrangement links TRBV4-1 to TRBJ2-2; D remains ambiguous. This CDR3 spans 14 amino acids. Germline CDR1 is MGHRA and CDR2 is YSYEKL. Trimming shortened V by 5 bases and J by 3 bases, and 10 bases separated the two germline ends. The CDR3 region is CASSSPGDTGELFF. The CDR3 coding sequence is TGCGCCAGCAGCTCCCCTGGGGACACCGGGGAGCTGTTTTTT.

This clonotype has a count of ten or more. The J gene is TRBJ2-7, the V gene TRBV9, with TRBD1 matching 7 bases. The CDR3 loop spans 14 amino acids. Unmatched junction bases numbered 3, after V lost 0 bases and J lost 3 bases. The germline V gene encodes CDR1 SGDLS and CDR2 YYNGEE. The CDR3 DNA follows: TGTGCCAGCAGCGTAGTAGCAGGGGGCTACGAGCAGTACTTC. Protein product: CASSVVAGGYEQYF.

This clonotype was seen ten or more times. CDR3 sequence reads: CASSFRRGADTQYF. The CDR3 bases are TGTGCCAGCAGTTTTCGGCGGGGAGCAGATACGCAGTATTTT. V gene TRBV27 combines with J gene TRBJ2-3; weak D call: TRBD2 (6 bases). The CDR3 length is 14 residues. Germline lookup yields CDR1 MNHEY and CDR2 SMNVEV (reference sequence). V was cut by 3 bases and J by 4 bases, with 11 bases left in between.

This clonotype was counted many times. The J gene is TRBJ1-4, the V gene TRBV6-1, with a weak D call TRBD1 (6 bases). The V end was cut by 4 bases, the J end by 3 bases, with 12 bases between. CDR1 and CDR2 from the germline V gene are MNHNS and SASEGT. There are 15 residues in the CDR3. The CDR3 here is CASSGNRAANEKLFF. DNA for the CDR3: TGTGCCAGCAGTGGAAACAGGGCGGCTAATGAAAAACTGTTTTTT.

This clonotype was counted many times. CDR3 loop: CSAPGDATYEQYF. The CDR3 bases are TGCAGTGCTCCTGGGGACGCCACCTACGAGCAGTACTTC. The gene calls are TRBV20-1 and TRBJ2-7; D possibly uses TRBD1 or TRBD2 (5 bases each). This CDR3 spans 13 amino acids. Germline V lookup: CDR1 DFQATT, CDR2 SNEGSKA (reference sequence). Trimming took 5 bases from V and 2 from J, leaving 13 bases between them.

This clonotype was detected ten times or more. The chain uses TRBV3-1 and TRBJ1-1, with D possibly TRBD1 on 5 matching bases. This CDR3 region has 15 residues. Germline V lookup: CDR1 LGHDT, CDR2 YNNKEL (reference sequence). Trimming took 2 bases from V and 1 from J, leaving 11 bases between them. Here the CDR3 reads CASSQWGGRNTEAFF. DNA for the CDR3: TGTGCCAGCAGCCAATGGGGCGGGAGGAACACTGAAGCTTTCTTT.

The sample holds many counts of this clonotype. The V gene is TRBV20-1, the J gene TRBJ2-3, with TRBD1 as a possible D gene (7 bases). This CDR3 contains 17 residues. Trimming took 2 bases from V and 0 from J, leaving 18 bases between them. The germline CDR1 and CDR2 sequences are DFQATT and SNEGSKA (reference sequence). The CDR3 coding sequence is TGCAGTGCTAGAAGCCCCCGACAGGGAGGAAGCACAGATACGCAGTATTTT. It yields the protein CSARSPRQGGSTDTQYF.

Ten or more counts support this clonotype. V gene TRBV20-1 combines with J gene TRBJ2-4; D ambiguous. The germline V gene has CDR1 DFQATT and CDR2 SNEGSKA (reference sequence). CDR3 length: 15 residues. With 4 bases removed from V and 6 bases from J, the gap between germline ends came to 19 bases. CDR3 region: CSANSVGFQINIQYF. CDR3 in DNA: TGCAGTGCTAATTCCGTCGGCTTCCAAATAAACATTCAGTACTTC.

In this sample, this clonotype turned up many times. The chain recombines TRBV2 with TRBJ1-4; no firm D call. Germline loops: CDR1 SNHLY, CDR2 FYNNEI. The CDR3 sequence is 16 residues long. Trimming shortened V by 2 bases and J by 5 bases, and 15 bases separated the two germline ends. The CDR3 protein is CASSESERMGNEKLFF. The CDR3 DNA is TGTGCCAGCAGTGAAAGCGAGCGAATGGGCAATGAAAAACTGTTTTTT.

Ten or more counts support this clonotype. As DNA, the CDR3 is TGTGCCAGCAGTGACCCCCACGACAGTATCTCCTACGAGCAGTACTTC. Its protein is CASSDPHDSISYEQYF. The V call is TRBV25-1, the J call TRBJ2-7, with D maybe TRBD1 (5 bases). The ends were cut back, 3 bases at V and 0 bases at J, with 15 bases in the middle. The V gene's germline CDR1 is MGHDK and CDR2 SYGVNS. The CDR3 totals 16 residues.

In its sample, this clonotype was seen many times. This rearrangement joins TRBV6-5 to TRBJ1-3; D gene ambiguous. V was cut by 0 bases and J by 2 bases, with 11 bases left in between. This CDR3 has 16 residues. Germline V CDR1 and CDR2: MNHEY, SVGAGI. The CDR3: CASSYSMGSPGNTIYF. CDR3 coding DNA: TGTGCCAGCAGTTACTCGATGGGATCTCCTGGAAACACCATATATTTT.

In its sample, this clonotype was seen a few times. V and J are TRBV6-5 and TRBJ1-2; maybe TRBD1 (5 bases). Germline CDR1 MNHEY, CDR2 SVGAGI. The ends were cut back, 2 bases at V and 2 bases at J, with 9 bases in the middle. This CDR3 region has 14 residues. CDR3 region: CASSYGRDNYGYTF. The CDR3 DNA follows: TGTGCCAGCAGTTACGGGCGGGACAACTATGGCTACACCTTC.

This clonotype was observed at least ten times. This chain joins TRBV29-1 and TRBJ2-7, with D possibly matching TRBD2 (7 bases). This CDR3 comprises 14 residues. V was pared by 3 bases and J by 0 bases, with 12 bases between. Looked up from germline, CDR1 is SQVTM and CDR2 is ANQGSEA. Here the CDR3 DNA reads TGCAGCGTTGATAAGGGGGGGAGCTCCTACGAGCAGTACTTC. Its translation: CSVDKGGSSYEQYF.

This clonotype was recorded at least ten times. This CDR3 reads CASTPEGGVEAFF. Here the CDR3 DNA reads TGTGCCAGCACCCCTGAGGGGGGAGTCGAAGCTTTCTTT. V gene TRBV7-8 combines with J gene TRBJ1-1; TRBD1 is a possible D gene (6 bases). CDR3 length: 13 amino acids. The ends were cut back, 7 bases at V and 8 bases at J, with 17 bases in the middle. CDR1 is SGHVS, CDR2 FQNEAQ, per germline.

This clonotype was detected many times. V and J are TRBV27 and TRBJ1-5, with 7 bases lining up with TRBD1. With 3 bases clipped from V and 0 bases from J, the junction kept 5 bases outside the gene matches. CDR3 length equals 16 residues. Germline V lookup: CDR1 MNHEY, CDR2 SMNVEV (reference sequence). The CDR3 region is CASSFRAGGSNQPQHF. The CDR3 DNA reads TGTGCCAGCAGTTTTCGGGCAGGGGGTAGCAATCAGCCCCAGCATTTT.

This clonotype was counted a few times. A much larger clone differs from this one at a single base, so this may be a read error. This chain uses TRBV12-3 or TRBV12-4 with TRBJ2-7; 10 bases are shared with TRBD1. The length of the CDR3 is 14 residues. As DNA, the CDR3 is TGTGTCAGCAGGGCGACAGGGGGCCGCGACGAGCAGTACTTC. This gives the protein CVSRATGGRDEQYF.

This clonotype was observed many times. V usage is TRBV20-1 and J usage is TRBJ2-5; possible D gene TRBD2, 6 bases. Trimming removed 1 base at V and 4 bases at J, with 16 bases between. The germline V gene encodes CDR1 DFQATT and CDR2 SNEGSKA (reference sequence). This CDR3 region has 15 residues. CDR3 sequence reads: CSARALRGSGETQYF. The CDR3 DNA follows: TGCAGTGCTAGAGCCCTCCGGGGGTCGGGAGAGACCCAGTACTTC.

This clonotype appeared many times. The CDR3 spells CASTRDRDSSNYGYTF. The CDR3 DNA reads TGCGCCAGCACTCGGGACAGGGATTCGTCTAACTATGGCTACACCTTC. The chain uses TRBV10-2 and TRBJ1-2; 9 positions agree with TRBD1. The CDR3 extends over 16 amino acids. Losses at the gene ends were 7 bases for V and 0 bases for J; bases not matched to a gene: 9. Germline V gene sequence: CDR1 WSHSY, CDR2 SAAADI.

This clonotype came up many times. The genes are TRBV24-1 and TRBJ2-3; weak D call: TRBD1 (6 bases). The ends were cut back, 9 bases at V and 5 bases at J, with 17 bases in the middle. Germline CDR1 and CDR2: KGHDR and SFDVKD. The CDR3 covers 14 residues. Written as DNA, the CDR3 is TGTGCCACCTTGGAAGGGGGTTTCGGAGATACGCAGTATTTT. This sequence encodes CATLEGGFGDTQYF.

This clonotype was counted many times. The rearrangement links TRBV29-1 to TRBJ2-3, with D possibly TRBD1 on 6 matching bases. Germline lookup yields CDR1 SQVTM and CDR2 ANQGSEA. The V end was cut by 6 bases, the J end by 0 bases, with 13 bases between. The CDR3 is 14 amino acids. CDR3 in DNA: TGCAGCGTGGGTGGCCAGGGGAGCACAGATACGCAGTATTTT. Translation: CSVGGQGSTDTQYF.

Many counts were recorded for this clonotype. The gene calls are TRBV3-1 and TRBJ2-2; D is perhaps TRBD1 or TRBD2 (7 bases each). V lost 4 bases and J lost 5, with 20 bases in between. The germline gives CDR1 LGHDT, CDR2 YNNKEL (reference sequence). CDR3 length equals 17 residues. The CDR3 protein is CASSPRGGGGGTGELFF. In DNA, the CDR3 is TGTGCCAGCAGCCCCCGCGGAGGGGGCGGGGGTACCGGGGAGCTGTTTTTT.

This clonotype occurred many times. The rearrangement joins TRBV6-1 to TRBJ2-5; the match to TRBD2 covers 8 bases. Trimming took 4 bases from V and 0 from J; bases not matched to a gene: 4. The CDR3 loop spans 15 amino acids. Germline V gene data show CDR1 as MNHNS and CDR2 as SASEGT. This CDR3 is CASSVQRGYQETQYF. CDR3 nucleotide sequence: TGTGCCAGCAGTGTTCAGCGGGGGTACCAAGAGACCCAGTACTTC.

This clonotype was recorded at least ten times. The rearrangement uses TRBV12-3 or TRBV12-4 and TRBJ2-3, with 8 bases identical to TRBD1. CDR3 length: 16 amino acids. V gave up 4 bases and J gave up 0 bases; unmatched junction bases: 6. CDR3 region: CASSSPRTGSTDTQYF. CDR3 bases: TGTGCCAGCAGTTCCCCTCGGACAGGGAGCACAGATACGCAGTATTTT.

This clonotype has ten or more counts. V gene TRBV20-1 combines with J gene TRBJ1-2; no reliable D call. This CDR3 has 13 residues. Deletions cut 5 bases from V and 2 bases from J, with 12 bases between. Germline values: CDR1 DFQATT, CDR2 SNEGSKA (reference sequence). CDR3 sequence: CSAPTSFNYGYTF. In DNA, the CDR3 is TGCAGTGCTCCGACATCCTTCAACTATGGCTACACCTTC.

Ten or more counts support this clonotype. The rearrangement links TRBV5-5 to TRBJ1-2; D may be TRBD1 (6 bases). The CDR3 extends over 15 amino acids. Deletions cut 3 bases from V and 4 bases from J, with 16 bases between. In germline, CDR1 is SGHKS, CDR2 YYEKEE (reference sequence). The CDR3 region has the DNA TGTGCCAGCAGCTCACAGGGTGCTACCTCCTATGGCTACACCTTC. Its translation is CASSSQGATSYGYTF.

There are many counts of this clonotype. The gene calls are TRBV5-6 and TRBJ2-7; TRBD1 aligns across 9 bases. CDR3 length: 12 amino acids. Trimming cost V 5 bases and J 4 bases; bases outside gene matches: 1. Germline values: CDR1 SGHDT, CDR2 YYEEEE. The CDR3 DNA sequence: TGTGCCAGCAGGGGACAGGGTTACGAGCAGTACTTC. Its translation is CASRGQGYEQYF. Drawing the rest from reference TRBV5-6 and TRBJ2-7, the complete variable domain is DAGVTQSPTHLIKTRGQQVTLRCSPKSGHDTVSWYQQALGQGPQFIFQYYEEEERQRGNFPDRFSGHQFPNYSSELNVNALLLGDSALYLCASRGQGYEQYFGPGTRLTVT.

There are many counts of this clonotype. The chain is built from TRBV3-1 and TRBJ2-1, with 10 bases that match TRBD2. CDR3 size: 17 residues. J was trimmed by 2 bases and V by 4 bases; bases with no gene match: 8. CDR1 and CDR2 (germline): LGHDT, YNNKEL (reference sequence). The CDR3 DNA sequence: TGTGCCAGCAGCCCGCCTTTTCTAGCGGGGGCCTACAATGAGCAGTTCTTC. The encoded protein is CASSPPFLAGAYNEQFF.